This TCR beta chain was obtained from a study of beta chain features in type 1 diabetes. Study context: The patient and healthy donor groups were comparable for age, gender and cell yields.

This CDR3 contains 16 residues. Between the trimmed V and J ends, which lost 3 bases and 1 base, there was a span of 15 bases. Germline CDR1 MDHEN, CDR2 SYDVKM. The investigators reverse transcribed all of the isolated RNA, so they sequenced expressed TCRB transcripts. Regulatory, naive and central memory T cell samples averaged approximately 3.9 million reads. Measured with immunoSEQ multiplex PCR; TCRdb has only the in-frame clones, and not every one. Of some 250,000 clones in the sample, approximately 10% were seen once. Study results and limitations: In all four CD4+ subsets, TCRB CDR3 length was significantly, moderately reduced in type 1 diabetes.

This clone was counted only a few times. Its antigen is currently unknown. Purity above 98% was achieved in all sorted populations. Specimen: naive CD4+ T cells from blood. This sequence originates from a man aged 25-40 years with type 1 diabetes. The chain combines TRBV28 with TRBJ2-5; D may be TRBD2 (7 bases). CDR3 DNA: TGTGCCAGCAGTTTTGTCCGGGGGGCGGGCCAAGAGACCCAGTACTTC. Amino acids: CASSFVRGAGQETQYF. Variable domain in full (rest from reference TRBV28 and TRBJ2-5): DVKVTQSSRYLVKRTGEKVFLECVQDMDHENMFWYRQDPGLGLRLIYFSYDVKMKEKGDIPEGYSVSREKKERFSLILESASTNQTSMYLCASSFVRGAGQETQYFGPGTRLLVL.